Sequencing of this TCR beta chain was carried out in a study of T cells in Graves' hyperthyroidism and ophthalmopathy. Study results and limitations: The model's output predicted ophthalmopathy at a median of around 6.9 months prior to onset.

After removal of 6 bases from V and 4 bases from J, the junction contained 13 bases not matched to a gene. There are 16 residues in the CDR3. Germline V CDR1 and CDR2: KGHDR, SFDVKD. Regions amplified from RNA transcripts were the TCR beta CDR3 regions. When the TCR CDR3 underwent first-round RT-PCR, the HTBI primer set was used. From the multiplex PCR reads, TCRdb called clonotypes with MiXCR, one entry per CDR3 protein. The table includes about 840,000 distinct CDR3 sequences, around 39% detected once. Investigators excluded patients with uncontrolled infection, other autoimmune disease, pregnancy or lactation. Extraction of PBMCs used roughly 9.4 ml of fresh peripheral blood. This clonotype occurred many times. Its antigen is undetermined.

The rearrangement joins TRBV24-1 to TRBJ2-5, with 7 nucleotides matching TRBD2. The specimen sequenced was blood. This receptor was identified in a young man with Graves' hyperthyroidism. Here the CDR3 DNA reads TGTGCCACCAGTCGGAGCGGGAATACGTTGGGAGAGACCCAGTACTTC. Translated, it gives CATSRSGNTLGETQYF.